The following is a T cell receptor (beta chain) sequence with its context. Sequence at one end of the junction differs from germline and may be a read error. CDR1 MNHEY and CDR2 SVGAGI come from the germline V gene. The CDR3 consists of 13 residues. TCRdb processed the multiplex PCR reads anew with MiXCR; each CDR3 protein has one entry. The data contain fewer than 300,000 distinct CDR3 sequences, roughly 32% of them seen just once; the ten biggest clones take up roughly 1.3%. These data are taken from a study of breast tumors, draining lymph nodes, adjacent tissues. Axillary draining lymph nodes of breast cancer patients supplied the node samples.

Material for sequencing was axillary lymph node tissue. The TCR sequence derives from a female donor with breast cancer. Some clones in this sample may be carry-over from other donors' samples. The chain joins TRBV6-5 to TRBJ1-6, with 10 bases identical to TRBD1. This CDR3 reads CASGTGENSPLHF. The CDR3 DNA reads TGCGCCAGCGGGACAGGGGAAAATTCACCCCTCCACTTT.